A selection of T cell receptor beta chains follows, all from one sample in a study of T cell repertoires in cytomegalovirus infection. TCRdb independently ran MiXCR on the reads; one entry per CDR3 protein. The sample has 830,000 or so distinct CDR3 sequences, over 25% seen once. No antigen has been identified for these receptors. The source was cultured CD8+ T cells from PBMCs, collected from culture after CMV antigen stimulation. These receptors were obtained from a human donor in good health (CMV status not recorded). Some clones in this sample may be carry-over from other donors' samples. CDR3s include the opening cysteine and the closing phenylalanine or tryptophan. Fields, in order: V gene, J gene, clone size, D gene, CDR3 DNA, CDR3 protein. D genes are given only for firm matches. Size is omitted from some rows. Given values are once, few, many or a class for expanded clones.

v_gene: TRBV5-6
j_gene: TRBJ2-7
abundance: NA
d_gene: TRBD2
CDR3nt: TGTGCCAGCAGCTTAAGTACTAGCGGGGGGGGCCGGGCCTACGAGCAGTACTTC
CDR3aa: CASSLSTSGGGRAYEQYF

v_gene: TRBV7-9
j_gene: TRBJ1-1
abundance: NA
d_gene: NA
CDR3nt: TGTGCCAGCAGCCTAGGAACTGACGCTGAAGCTTTCTTT
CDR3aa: CASSLGTDAEAFF

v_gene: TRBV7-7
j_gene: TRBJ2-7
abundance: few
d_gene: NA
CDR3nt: TGTGCTAGCAGCTTAGGGTATGGTGAATCCTACGAGCAGTACTTC
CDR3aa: CASSLGYGESYEQYF

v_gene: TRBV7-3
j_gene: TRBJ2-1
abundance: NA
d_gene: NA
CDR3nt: TGTGCCAGCAGCTCACCGGGGCCCTATTCCAATGAGCAGTTCTTC
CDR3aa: CASSSPGPYSNEQFF

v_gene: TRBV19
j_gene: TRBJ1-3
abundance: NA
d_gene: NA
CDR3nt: TGTGCCAGTAGTATGGGGTCTGGAAACACCATATATTTT
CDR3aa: CASSMGSGNTIYF

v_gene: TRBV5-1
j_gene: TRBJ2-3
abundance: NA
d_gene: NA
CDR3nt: TGCGCCAGCAGCGGGCGAGGGGGGCAGGCAGATACGCAGTATTTT
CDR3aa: CASSGRGGQADTQYF

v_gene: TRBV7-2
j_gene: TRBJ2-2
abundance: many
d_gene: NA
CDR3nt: TGTGCCAGCAGCGACGAGACGGGAATCACCGGGGAGCTGTTTTTT
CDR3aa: CASSDETGITGELFF

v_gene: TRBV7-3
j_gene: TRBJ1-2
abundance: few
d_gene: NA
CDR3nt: TGTGCCAGCAGCTCTAAAGGGAGGGTCCCGTGGGAACCCTCTGGCTACACCTTC
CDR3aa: CASSSKGRVPWEPSGYTF

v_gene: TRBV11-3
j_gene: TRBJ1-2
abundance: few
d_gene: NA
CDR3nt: TGTGCCAGCAGCTTAGGAGGCGGTGACGCGATATTC
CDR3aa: CASSLGGGDAIF

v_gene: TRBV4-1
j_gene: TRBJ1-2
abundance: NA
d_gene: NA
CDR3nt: TGCGCCAGCAGCCAAGAACGATCAGGGATCTATGGCTACACCTTC
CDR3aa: CASSQERSGIYGYTF

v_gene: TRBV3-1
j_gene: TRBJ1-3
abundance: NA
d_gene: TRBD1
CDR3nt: TGTGCCAGCAGGACCGGGACAGGGAGCTCTGGAAACACCATATATTTT
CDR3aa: CASRTGTGSSGNTIYF

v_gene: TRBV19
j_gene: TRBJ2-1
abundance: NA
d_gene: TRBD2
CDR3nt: TGTGCCAGTAGCCCCTTAGGGACTAGCAACAATGAGCAGTTCTTC
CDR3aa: CASSPLGTSNNEQFF

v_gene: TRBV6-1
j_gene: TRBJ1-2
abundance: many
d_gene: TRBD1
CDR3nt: TGTGCCAGCAGTGACGTGGACAGGAACTATGGCTACACCTTC
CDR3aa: CASSDVDRNYGYTF

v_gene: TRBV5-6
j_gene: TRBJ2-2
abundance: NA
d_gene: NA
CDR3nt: TGTGCCAGCAGCTTGAACAAGGGGGAAACCGGGGAGCTGTTTTTT
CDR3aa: CASSLNKGETGELFF

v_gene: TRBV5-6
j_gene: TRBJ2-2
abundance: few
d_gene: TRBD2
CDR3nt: TGTGCCAGCAGTTCCGGAGGCGGGGGGGCCGGGGAGCTGTTTTTT
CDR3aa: CASSSGGGGAGELFF

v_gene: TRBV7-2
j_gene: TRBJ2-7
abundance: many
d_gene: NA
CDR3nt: TGTGCCAGCAGCTTAGACGTCGTCTACGAGCAGTACTTC
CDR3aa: CASSLDVVYEQYF

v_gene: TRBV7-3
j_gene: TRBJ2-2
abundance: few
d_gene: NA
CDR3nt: TGTGCCAGCAGCTTAACGTCCCAGCCAAACACCGGGGAGCTGTTTTTT
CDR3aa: CASSLTSQPNTGELFF

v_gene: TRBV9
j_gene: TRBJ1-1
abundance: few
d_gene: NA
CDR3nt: TGTGCCAGCAGCGTAGTGAGGGCAGGCCACATGAACACTGAAGCTTTCTTT
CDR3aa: CASSVVRAGHMNTEAFF

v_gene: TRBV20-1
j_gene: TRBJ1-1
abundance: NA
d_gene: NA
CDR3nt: TGCAGTGCCAGGGTTATACCCACTGAAGCTTTCTTT
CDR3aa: CSARVIPTEAFF

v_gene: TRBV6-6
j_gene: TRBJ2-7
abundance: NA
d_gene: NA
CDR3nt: TGTGCCAGCAGTTACCCGGACAGAACCTACGAGCAGTACTTC
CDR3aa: CASSYPDRTYEQYF

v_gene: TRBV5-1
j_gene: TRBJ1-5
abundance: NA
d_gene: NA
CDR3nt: TGCGCCAGCAGCTTGGAGACGGGGAGAAGCAATCAGCCCCAGCATTTT
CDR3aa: CASSLETGRSNQPQHF

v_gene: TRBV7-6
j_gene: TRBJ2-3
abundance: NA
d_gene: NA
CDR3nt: TGTGCCAGCAGCTTAGGAGAGACAGATACGCAGTATTTT
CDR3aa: CASSLGETDTQYF

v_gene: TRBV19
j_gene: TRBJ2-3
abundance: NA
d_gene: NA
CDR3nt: TGTGCCAGTAGTATAGACGGACTCCGCCCTACGCAGTATTTT
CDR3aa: CASSIDGLRPTQYF

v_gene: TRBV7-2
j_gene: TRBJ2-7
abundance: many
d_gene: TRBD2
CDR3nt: TGTGCCAGCAGCTTGACTAGCGGGGGACACGAGCAGTACTTC
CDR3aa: CASSLTSGGHEQYF

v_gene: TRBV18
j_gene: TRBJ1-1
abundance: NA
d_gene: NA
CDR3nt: TGTGCCAGCTCACCAAGAGGAAGTAGGGCCAACACTGAAGCTTTCTTT
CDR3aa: CASSPRGSRANTEAFF

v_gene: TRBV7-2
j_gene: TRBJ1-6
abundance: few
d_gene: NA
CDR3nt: TGTGCCAGCAGCCCGACAGGATTTAATTCACCCCTCCACTTT
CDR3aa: CASSPTGFNSPLHF